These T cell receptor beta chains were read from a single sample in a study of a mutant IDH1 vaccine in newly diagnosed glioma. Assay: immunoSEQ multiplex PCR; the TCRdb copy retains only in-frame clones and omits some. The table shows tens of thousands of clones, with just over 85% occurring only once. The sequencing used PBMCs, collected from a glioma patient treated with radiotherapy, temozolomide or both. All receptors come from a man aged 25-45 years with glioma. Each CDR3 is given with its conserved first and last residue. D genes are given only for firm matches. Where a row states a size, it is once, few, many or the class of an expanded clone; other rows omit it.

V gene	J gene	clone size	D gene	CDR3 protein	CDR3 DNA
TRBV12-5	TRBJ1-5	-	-	CASGLVLGPGDPQHF	TGTGCTAGTGGTTTGGTACTCGGCCCCGGTGATCCCCAGCATTTT
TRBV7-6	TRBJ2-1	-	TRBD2	CASRSSGGASEQFF	TGTGCCAGCAGGTCGAGCGGGGGGGCGAGTGAGCAGTTCTTC
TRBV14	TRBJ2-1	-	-	CASSPLAGLTGNEQFF	TGTGCCAGCAGCCCCTTAGCGGGTCTTACAGGGAATGAGCAGTTCTTC
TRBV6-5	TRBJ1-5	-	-	CASSYSVPSDQPQHF	TGTGCCAGCAGTTACTCGGTGCCAAGCGATCAGCCCCAGCATTTT
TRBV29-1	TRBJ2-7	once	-	CSVVNRGTISYEQYF	TGCAGCGTTGTGAACAGGGGGACTATCTCCTACGAGCAGTACTTC
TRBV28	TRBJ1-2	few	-	CASRPDYGYTF	TGTGCCAGCCGACCGGACTATGGCTACACCTTC
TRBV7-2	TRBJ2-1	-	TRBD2	CASSLGTSINEQFF	TGTGCCAGCAGCTTGGGGACTAGCATTAATGAGCAGTTCTTC
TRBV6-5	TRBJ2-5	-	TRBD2	CASERTSGGVETQYF	TGTGCCAGCGAGCGGACTAGCGGAGGGGTGGAGACCCAGTACTTC
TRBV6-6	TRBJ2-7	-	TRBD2	CASSPAGGRGYEQYF	TGTGCCAGCAGTCCCGCGGGAGGGAGAGGGTACGAGCAGTACTTC
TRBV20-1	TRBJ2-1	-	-	CSADRYNEQFF	TGCAGTGCTGACCGTTACAATGAGCAGTTCTTC
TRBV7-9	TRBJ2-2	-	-	CASSQTPDPNTGELFF	TGTGCCAGCAGCCAGACACCGGACCCGAACACCGGGGAGCTGTTTTTT
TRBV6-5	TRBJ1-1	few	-	CASSYRVQGTEAFF	TGTGCCAGCAGTTACAGGGTTCAAGGGACTGAAGCTTTCTTT
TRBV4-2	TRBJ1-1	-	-	CASSQDKATVMNTEAFF	TGTGCCAGCAGCCAAGATAAAGCGACAGTCATGAACACTGAAGCTTTCTTT
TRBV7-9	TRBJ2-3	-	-	CASTATGTSITDTQYF	TGTGCCAGCACCGCAACAGGGACCTCAATCACAGATACGCAGTATTTT
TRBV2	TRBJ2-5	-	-	CASSAGLQVEETQYF	TGTGCCAGCAGCGCGGGACTCCAGGTGGAAGAGACCCAGTACTTC
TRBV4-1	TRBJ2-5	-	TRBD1	CASSQAGTGQETQYF	TGCGCCAGCAGCCAAGCCGGGACAGGACAAGAGACCCAGTACTTC
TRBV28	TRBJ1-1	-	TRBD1	CASSPGDRPNTEAFF	TGTGCCAGCAGTCCCGGGGACAGGCCAAACACTGAAGCTTTCTTT
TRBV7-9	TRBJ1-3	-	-	CASSLVPNTIYF	TGTGCCAGCAGCTTAGTGCCAAACACCATATATTTT
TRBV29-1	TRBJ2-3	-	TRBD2	CSGGGGSTDTQYF	TGCAGCGGCGGGGGGGGATCCACAGATACGCAGTATTTT
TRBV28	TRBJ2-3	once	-	CASSFPEWGTDTQYF	TGTGCCAGCAGTTTCCCCGAGTGGGGCACAGATACGCAGTATTTT
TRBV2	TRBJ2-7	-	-	CATSIALEQYF	TGTGCCACCTCCATCGCCCTCGAGCAGTACTTC
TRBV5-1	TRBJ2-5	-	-	CASSLMGGTLQETQYF	TGCGCCAGCAGCTTGATGGGAGGGACACTCCAAGAGACCCAGTACTTC
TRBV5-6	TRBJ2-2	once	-	CASSLPGPVGTGELFF	TGTGCCAGCAGCTTGCCAGGGCCGGTAGGCACCGGGGAGCTGTTTTTT
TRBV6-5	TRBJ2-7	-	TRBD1	CASSSRTGLSYEQYF	TGTGCCAGCAGTTCCAGGACAGGGCTGTCCTACGAGCAGTACTTC
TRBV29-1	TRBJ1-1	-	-	CSVAGALSDTEAFF	TGCAGCGTTGCGGGGGCCCTCTCGGACACTGAAGCTTTCTTT
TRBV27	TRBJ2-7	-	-	CASSRAMVGAYEQYF	TGTGCCAGCAGCCGTGCTATGGTCGGGGCCTACGAGCAGTACTTC
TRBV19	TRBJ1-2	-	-	CASSMDLGGDYGYTF	TGTGCCAGTAGTATGGACTTGGGTGGGGACTATGGCTACACCTTC
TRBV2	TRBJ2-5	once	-	CASSGAYNQETQYF	TGTGCCAGCAGCGGGGCCTACAACCAAGAGACCCAGTACTTC
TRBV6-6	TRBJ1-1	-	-	CASSPSTKAFF	TGTGCCAGCAGCCCCTCGACGAAAGCTTTCTTT
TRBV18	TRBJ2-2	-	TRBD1	CASSPVRTGSTGELFF	TGTGCCAGCTCACCGGTGAGGACAGGGTCGACCGGGGAGCTGTTTTTT
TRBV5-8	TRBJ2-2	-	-	CASIPRYERTGELFF	TGTGCCAGCATCCCCCGGTACGAGAGGACCGGGGAGCTGTTTTTT
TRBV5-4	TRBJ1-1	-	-	CASSRGSGGAGTEAFF	TGTGCCAGCAGCCGCGGGTCGGGGGGAGCGGGCACTGAAGCTTTCTTT
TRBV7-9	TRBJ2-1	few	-	CATPGVAGSSYNEQFF	TGTGCCACCCCGGGGGTTGCGGGGAGTTCCTACAATGAGCAGTTCTTC
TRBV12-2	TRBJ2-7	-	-	CASRLVDRLLPPLNRKVCYF	TGTGCAAGTCGCTTAGTGGACAGACTTCTACCTCCCCTCAACCGGAAAGTGTGCTACTTC
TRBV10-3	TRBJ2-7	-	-	CAISGGWGSSYEQYF	TGTGCCATCAGTGGCGGGTGGGGGAGCTCCTACGAGCAGTACTTC
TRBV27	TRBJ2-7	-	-	CARIKRDTFLEQYF	TGTGCCAGAATTAAACGGGACACCTTCCTTGAGCAGTACTTC
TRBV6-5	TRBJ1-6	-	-	CASSYLSSSPLHF	TGTGCCAGCAGTTACTTGTCGAGTTCACCCCTCCACTTT
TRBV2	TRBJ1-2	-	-	CASSEVPAGYTF	TGTGCCAGCAGTGAAGTCCCCGCTGGCTACACCTTC
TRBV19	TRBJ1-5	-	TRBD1	CASSIHRQGWYQPQHF	TGTGCCAGTAGTATTCATCGACAGGGTTGGTATCAGCCCCAGCATTTT
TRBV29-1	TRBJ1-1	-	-	CSVEVQPNTEAFF	TGCAGCGTTGAGGTACAGCCGAACACTGAAGCTTTCTTT
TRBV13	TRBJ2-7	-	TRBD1	CASSLGPGTAYEQYF	TGTGCCAGCAGCTTAGGACCCGGGACAGCCTACGAGCAGTACTTC
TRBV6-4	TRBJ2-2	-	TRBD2	CASSSSSGSGELFF	TGTGCCAGCAGTTCTTCTAGCGGGTCCGGGGAGCTGTTTTTT
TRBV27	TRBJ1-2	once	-	CASSLSSFYGYTF	TGTGCCAGCAGTTTATCATCTTTCTATGGCTACACCTTC
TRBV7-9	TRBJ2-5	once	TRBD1	CASSPGQGAQETQYF	TGTGCCAGCAGCCCGGGACAGGGAGCACAAGAGACCCAGTACTTC
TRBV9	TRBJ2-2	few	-	CASSVASQLGELFF	TGTGCCAGCAGCGTAGCTAGCCAGTTAGGGGAGCTGTTTTTT
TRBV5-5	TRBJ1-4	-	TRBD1	CASKPKDREKLFF	TGTGCCAGCAAACCCAAGGACAGGGAAAAACTGTTTTTT
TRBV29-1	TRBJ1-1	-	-	CSGQVVTEAFF	TGCAGTGGGCAGGTGGTCACTGAAGCTTTCTTT
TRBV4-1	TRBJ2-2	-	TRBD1	CASSLPGTGSTGELFF	TGCGCCAGCAGCCTCCCCGGGACAGGGTCGACCGGGGAGCTGTTTTTT
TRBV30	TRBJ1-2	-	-	CAWSGNLFLGGYGYTF	TGTGCCTGGAGCGGAAATTTGTTTCTGGGGGGCTATGGCTACACCTTC
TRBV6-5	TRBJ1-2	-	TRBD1	CASSEQGGNGYTF	TGTGCCAGCAGTGAACAGGGGGGGAATGGCTACACCTTC
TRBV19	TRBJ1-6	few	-	CASRARGHNSPLHF	TGTGCCAGTAGGGCCAGGGGTCATAATTCACCCCTCCACTTT
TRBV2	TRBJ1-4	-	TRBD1	CASSEYGQVDNNEKLFF	TGTGCCAGCAGTGAATACGGACAGGTGGATAATAATGAAAAACTGTTTTTT
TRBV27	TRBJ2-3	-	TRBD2	CASSSERGLAKTDTQYF	TGTGCCAGCAGTTCAGAGCGGGGGCTAGCCAAGACAGATACGCAGTATTTT
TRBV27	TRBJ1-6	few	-	CASSFGLLTNSPLHF	TGTGCCAGCAGTTTTGGGTTGTTGACTAATTCACCCCTCCACTTT
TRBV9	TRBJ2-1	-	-	CASSVDRDSYNEQFF	TGTGCCAGCAGCGTAGACCGGGACTCCTACAATGAGCAGTTCTTC
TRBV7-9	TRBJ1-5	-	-	CAGAASNQPQHF	TGTGCCGGCGCGGCGAGCAATCAGCCCCAGCATTTT
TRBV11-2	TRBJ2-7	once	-	CASSFNLGYEQYF	TGTGCCAGCAGCTTCAACCTTGGTTACGAGCAGTACTTC
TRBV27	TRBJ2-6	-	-	CASSTTPAGANVLTF	TGTGCCAGCAGTACGACCCCCGCTGGGGCCAACGTCCTGACTTTC
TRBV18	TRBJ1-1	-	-	CASSPAARNTEAFF	TGTGCCAGCTCACCCGCAGCTAGGAACACTGAAGCTTTCTTT